This T cell receptor (beta chain) derives from a study of blood T cell repertoires in COVID-19. In the authors' methods: How many nucleated cells were present was estimated from reference gene primer amplification. Profiling relied on immunoSEQ multiplex PCR, and the TCRdb table lists in-frame clones only, not all of them. The DNA gave D and trimming, while V, J and clone size come from that table. The sample holds 100,000 to 150,000 clones, around 84% seen once. Donors were grouped by their self-reported clinical history. The germline V gene encodes CDR1 MNHEY and CDR2 SVGAGI. The V end was cut by 0 bases, the J end by 2 bases, with 14 bases between. There are 16 residues in the CDR3.

The sequence came from a man aged 35 to 55 with acute COVID-19. The sequenced sample consisted of PBMCs or T cells enriched from blood (not recorded which). The V call is TRBV6-5, the J call TRBJ2-7; D is possibly TRBD1 (6 bases). The CDR3 here is CASSYSITGLTYEQYF. CDR3 nucleotides: TGTGCCAGCAGTTACTCTATAACAGGGTTGACCTACGAGCAGTACTTC.